The rows below give T cell receptor beta chains drawn from one sample of a study of T cell clonotyping in hematopoietic cell transplantation. Repertoires were generated with immunoSEQ multiplex PCR, while TCRdb's copy carries only in-frame clones and drops some. The sample shows about 29,000 clones, over 65% of them seen only once. Sample: peripheral blood mononuclear cells, taken before stem cell transplant. The receptors come from a woman aged 30 to 39 with chronic myeloid leukemia. Some clones in this sample may be carry-over from other donors' samples. CDR3s include the opening cysteine and the closing phenylalanine or tryptophan. The D gene is left open where the match is weak. The listing skips clone size in some rows; elsewhere it reads once, few, many or a size class.

>NA|TRBV29-1|TRBJ1-2|NA
TGCAGCGTTGTTGGCTACACCTTC
CSVVGYTF
>few|TRBV7-9|TRBJ2-7|NA
TGTGCCAGCAGCCCCCCTGGGAGTCCCAACGAGCAGTACTTC
CASSPPGSPNEQYF
>NA|TRBV5-1|TRBJ1-2|NA
TGCGCCAGCAGCCCCCAGGGCGGTCTCTATGGCTACACCTTC
CASSPQGGLYGYTF
>once|TRBV6-1|TRBJ2-7|TRBD1
TGTGCCAGCAGTGCGGGGACAGGGGATTTAGGGTACGAGCAGTACTTC
CASSAGTGDLGYEQYF
>once|TRBV20-1|TRBJ2-5|NA
TGCAGTGCTAGACAGGGAGAGACCCAGTACTTC
CSARQGETQYF
>NA|TRBV10-3|TRBJ2-5|NA
TGTGCCATCAGTGAGTCGAGCAGGGGAGGTCCAGAGACCCAGTACTTC
CAISESSRGGPETQYF
>NA|TRBV9|TRBJ2-6|NA
TGTGCCAGCAGCCCTTTGGGGTCCGGGGCCAACGTCCTGACTTTC
CASSPLGSGANVLTF
>NA|TRBV15|TRBJ2-7|TRBD2
TGTGCCACCAGCAGACAAGCGGGGTCCTACGAGCAGTACTTC
CATSRQAGSYEQYF
>NA|TRBV19|TRBJ1-2|NA
TGTGCCAGTAGTATGGTGGCAGGGCATGGCTACACCTTC
CASSMVAGHGYTF
>NA|TRBV4-2|TRBJ2-1|NA
TGTGCCAGCAGCCAAGACCTCGAGGGCCATGAGCAGTTCTTC
CASSQDLEGHEQFF
>NA|TRBV19|TRBJ2-5|TRBD1
TGTGCCAGTAGTATCGGTTTCGGGACAGAAGAGACCCAGTACTTC
CASSIGFGTEETQYF
>NA|TRBV6-5|TRBJ1-1|NA
TGTGCCAGCAGTCTAAGACAGAGGAACACTGAAGCTTTCTTT
CASSLRQRNTEAFF
>NA|TRBV6-5|TRBJ1-2|TRBD1
TGTGCCAGCAGTGCACCGGGACAGGGGGCGTATGGCTACACCTTC
CASSAPGQGAYGYTF
>NA|TRBV5-5|TRBJ1-6|NA
TGTGCCAGCAGCCTTTGGAGGGGAGGGTCACCCCTCCACTTT
CASSLWRGGSPLHF
>NA|TRBV11-2|TRBJ1-2|NA
TGTGCCAGCAGCTTAGGGGCTGGAGGGGGCTACACCTTC
CASSLGAGGGYTF
>NA|TRBV28|TRBJ1-2|NA
TGTGCCAGCAGTTCTTCCCCCTATGGCTACACCTTC
CASSSSPYGYTF
>NA|TRBV20-1|TRBJ2-1|NA
TGCAGTGCTTTGGACTTTGAGCAGTTCTTC
CSALDFEQFF
>NA|TRBV10-3|TRBJ1-1|TRBD1
TGTGCCATCAGTGAGGCGGTGACAGGGATCGGCACTGAAGCTTTCTTT
CAISEAVTGIGTEAFF
>few|TRBV14|TRBJ1-2|NA
TGTGCCAGCAGCCAAGTGGGGGGAGCTAACTATGGCTACACCTTC
CASSQVGGANYGYTF
>NA|TRBV5-1|TRBJ1-2|TRBD1
TGCGCCAGCAGCTCATCGGGACAGGGACGTCTTGGCTATGGCTACACCTTC
CASSSSGQGRLGYGYTF
>NA|TRBV28|TRBJ1-4|NA
TGTGCCAGCAGTTTATTCCAGGGTTTTAAACTGTTTTTT
CASSLFQGFKLFF
>NA|TRBV5-6|TRBJ1-6|NA
TGTGCCAGCAGCTTGGCGGGAGGAGACTCACCCCTCCACTTT
CASSLAGGDSPLHF
>NA|TRBV6-6|TRBJ1-5|NA
TGTGCCAGCAGTTACCGCTGGGGGGGGAACAATCAGCCCCAGCATTTT
CASSYRWGGNNQPQHF
>NA|TRBV10-3|TRBJ1-1|TRBD1
TGTGCCATCAGTGACAGGGGGCGCCCCCGAACTGAAGCTTTCTTT
CAISDRGRPRTEAFF
>NA|TRBV27|TRBJ1-6|NA
TGTGCCAGCAGTTTATCAGTCGGGACGCCCGTACACTTT
CASSLSVGTPVHF
>NA|TRBV7-6|TRBJ2-5|TRBD2
TGTGCCAGCAGCTCTCCTAGCGGGGGGTTCTCGGGAGAGACCCAGTACTTC
CASSSPSGGFSGETQYF
>NA|TRBV29-1|TRBJ1-2|NA
TGCAGCGCCGGGGGGGAGTCATGGAACTATGGCTACACCTTC
CSAGGESWNYGYTF
>once|TRBV6-5|TRBJ1-3|NA
TGTGCCAGCAGCCCGACCCTAAGCCCTGGAAACACCATATATTTT
CASSPTLSPGNTIYF
>NA|TRBV27|TRBJ1-5|TRBD1
TGTGCCAGCAGCCGTTTACAGGGGGCGCTTGGTCAGCCCCAGCATTTT
CASSRLQGALGQPQHF
>NA|TRBV9|TRBJ1-2|NA
TGTGCCAGCAGCTCCAACACCCACGCCTACACCTTC
CASSSNTHAYTF
>NA|TRBV20-1|TRBJ1-4|TRBD1
TGCAGTGCTAAGGGACAGGGGTTGTTTTTT
CSAKGQGLFF